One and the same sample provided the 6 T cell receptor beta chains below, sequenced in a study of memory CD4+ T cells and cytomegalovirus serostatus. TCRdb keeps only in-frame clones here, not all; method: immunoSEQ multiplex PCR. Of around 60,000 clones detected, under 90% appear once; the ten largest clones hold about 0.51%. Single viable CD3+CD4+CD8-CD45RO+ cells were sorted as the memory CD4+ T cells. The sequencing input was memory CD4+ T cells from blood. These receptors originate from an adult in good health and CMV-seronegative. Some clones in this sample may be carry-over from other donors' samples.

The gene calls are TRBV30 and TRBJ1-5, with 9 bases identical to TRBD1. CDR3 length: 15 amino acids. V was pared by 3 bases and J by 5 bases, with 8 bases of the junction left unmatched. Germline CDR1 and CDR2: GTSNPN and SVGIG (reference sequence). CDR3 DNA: TGTGCCTGGAGGCCTACAGGGGGCCGGGATCAGCCCCAGCATTTT. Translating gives CAWRPTGGRDQPQHF.

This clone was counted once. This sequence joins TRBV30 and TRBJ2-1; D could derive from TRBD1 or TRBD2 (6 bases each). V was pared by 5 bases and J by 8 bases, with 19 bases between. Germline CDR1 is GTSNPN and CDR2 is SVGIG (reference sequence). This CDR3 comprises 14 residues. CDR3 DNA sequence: TGTGCCTGGGGGGGGCCATCGAGAGTCTATGAGCAGTTCTTC. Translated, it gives CAWGGPSRVYEQFF.

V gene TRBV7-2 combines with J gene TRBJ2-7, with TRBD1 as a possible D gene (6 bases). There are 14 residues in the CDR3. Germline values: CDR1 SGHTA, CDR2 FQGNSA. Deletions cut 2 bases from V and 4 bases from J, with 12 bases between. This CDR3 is CASSLQGSRYEQYF. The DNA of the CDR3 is TGTGCCAGCAGCTTACAGGGGTCACGATACGAGCAGTACTTC.

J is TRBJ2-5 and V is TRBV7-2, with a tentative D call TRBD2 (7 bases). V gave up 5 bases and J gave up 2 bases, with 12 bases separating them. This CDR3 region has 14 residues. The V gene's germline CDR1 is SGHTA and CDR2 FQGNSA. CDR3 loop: CASSQGRGQETQYF. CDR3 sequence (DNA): TGTGCCAGCAGCCAGGGGAGGGGGCAAGAGACCCAGTACTTC.

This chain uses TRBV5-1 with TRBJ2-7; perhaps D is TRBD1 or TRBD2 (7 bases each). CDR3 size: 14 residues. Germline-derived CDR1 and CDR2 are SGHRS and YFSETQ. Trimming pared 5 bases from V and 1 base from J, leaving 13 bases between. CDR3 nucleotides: TGCGCCAGCAGTCGGCAGGGGGGGTCCTACGAGCAGTACTTC. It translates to CASSRQGGSYEQYF. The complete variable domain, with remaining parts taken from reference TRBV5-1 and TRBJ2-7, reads KAGVTQTPRYLIKTRGQQVTLSCSPISGHRSVSWYQQTPGQGLQFLFEYFSETQRNKGNFPGRFSGRQFSNSRSEMNVSTLELGDSALYLCASSRQGGSYEQYFGPGTRLTVT.

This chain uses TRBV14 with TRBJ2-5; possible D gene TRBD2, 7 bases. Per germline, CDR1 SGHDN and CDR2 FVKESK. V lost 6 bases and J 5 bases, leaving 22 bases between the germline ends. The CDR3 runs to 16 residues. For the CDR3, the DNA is TGTGCCAGCAGTCTGAGGGGGGGAGAGACTTCGGAGACCCAGTACTTC. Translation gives CASSLRGGETSETQYF.